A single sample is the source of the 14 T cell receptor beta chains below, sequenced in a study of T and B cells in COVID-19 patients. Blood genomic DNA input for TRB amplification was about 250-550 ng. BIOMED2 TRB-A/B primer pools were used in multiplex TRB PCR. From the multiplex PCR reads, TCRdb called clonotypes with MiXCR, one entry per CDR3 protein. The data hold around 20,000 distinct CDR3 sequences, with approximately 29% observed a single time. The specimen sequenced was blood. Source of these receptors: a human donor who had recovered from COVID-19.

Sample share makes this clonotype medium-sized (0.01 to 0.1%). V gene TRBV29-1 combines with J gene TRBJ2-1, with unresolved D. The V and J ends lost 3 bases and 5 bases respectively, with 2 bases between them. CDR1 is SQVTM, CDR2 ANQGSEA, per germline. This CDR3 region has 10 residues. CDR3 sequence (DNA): TGCAGCGTTGACGACAATGAGCAGTTCTTC. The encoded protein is CSVDDNEQFF.

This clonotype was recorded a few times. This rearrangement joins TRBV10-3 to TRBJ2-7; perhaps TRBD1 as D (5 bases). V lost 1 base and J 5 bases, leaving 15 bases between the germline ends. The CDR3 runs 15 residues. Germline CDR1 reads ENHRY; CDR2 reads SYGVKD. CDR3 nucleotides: TGTGCCATCAGTGAGTTAGATAGGGGAACTGACGAGCAGTACTTC. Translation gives CAISELDRGTDEQYF.

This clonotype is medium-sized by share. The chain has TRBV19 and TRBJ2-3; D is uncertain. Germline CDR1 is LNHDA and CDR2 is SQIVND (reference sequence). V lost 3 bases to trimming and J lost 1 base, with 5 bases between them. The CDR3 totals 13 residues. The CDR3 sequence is CASSIRGTDTQYF. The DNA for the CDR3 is TGTGCCAGTAGTATTCGGGGCACAGATACGCAGTATTTT.

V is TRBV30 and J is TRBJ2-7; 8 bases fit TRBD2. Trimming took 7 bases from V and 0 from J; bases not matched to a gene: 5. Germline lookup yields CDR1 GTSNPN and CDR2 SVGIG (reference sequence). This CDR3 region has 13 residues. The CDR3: CASGLAYSYEQYF. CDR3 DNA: TGTGCCTCCGGACTAGCATACTCCTACGAGCAGTACTTC. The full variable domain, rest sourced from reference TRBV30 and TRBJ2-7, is SQTIHQWPATLVQPVGSPLSLECTVEGTSNPNLYWYRQAAGRGLQLLFYSVGIGQISSEVPQNLSASRPQDRQFILSSKKLLLSDSGFYLCASGLAYSYEQYFGPGTRLTVT.

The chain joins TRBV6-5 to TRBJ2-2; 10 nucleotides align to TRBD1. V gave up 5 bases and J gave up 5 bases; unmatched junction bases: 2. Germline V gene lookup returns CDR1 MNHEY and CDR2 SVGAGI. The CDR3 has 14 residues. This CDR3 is CASSRDRGTGELFF. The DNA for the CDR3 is TGTGCCAGCAGTAGGGACAGGGGTACCGGGGAGCTGTTTTTT.

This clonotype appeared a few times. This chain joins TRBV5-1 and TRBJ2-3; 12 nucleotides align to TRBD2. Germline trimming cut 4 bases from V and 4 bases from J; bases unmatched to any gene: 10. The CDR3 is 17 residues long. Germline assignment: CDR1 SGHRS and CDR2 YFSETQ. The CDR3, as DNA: TGCGCCAGCAGCCAAACCTCTAGCGGGAGGGGGGCAGATACGCAGTATTTT. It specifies CASSQTSSGRGADTQYF.

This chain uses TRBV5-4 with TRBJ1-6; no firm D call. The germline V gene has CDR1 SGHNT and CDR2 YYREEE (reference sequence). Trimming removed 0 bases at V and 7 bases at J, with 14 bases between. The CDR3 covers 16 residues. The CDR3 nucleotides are TGTGCCAGCAGCTTGGTATCAGCGGTTAAGAATTCACCCCTCCACTTT. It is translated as CASSLVSAVKNSPLHF.

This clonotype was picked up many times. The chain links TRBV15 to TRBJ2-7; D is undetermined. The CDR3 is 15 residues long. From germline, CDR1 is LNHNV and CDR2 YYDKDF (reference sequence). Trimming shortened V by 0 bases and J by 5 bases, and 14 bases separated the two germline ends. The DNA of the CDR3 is TGTGCCACCAGCAGAGATGGGCTGGGGTTGGACGAGCAGTACTTC. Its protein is CATSRDGLGLDEQYF. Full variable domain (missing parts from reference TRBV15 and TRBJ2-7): DAMVIQNPRYQVTQFGKPVTLSCSQTLNHNVMYWYQQKSSQAPKLLFHYYDKDFNNEADTPDNFQSRRPNTSFCFLDIRSPGLGDTAMYLCATSRDGLGLDEQYFGPGTRLTVT.

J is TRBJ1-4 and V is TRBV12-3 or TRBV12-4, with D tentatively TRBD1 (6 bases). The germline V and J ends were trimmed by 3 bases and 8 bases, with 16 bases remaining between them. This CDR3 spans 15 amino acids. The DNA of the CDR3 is TGTGCCAGCAGTTTCCAGGGGCTTGGGAAGGAAAAACTGTTTTTT. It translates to CASSFQGLGKEKLFF.

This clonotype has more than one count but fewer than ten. The CDR3 region has the DNA TGTGCCTGGACCCTCAAGGACTTGGGTAATGAAAAACTGTTTTTT. Protein: CAWTLKDLGNEKLFF. The rearrangement joins TRBV30 to TRBJ1-4; D unclear. This CDR3 is built from 15 residues. In germline, CDR1 is GTSNPN, CDR2 SVGIG (reference sequence). V lost 4 bases and J lost 4, with 16 bases in between.

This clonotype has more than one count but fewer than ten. CDR3 DNA sequence: TGTGCCAGCAGCTTAGATAGCGGGGGGGGCCATGAGCAGTTCTTC. Its protein product is CASSLDSGGGHEQFF. The rearrangement links TRBV5-6 to TRBJ2-1, with 11 bases that match TRBD2. The V and J ends lost 2 bases and 8 bases, in that order; junction bases with no gene match: 6. CDR1 SGHDT and CDR2 YYEEEE come from the germline V gene. This CDR3 is built from 15 residues.

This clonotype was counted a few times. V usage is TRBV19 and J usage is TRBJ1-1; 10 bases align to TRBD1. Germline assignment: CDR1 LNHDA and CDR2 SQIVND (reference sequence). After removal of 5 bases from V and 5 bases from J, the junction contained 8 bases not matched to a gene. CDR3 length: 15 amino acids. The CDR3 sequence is CASSPWPDRGTEAFF. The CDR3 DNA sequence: TGTGCCAGTAGTCCTTGGCCGGACAGGGGGACTGAAGCTTTCTTT. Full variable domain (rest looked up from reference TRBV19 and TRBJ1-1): DGGITQSPKYLFRKEGQNVTLSCEQNLNHDAMYWYRQDPGQGLRLIYYSQIVNDFQKGDIAEGYSVSREKKESFPLTVTSAQKNPTAFYLCASSPWPDRGTEAFFGQGTRLTVV.

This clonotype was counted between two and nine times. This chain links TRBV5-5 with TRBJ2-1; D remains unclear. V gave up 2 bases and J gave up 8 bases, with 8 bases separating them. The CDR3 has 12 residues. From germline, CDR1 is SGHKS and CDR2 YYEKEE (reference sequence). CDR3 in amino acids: CASSFLRDEQFF. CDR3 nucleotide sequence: TGTGCCAGCAGCTTTTTACGCGATGAGCAGTTCTTC.

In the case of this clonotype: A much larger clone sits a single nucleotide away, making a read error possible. Here the CDR3 DNA reads TGTGCCACCAGCAGTGTGGACAGGGGGCAAAATGAGCAGTTCTTC. This codes for CATSSVDRGQNEQFF. The chain has TRBV15 and TRBJ2-1, with TRBD1 matching over 11 bases. The trim removed 3 bases at V and 7 bases at J, leaving 5 bases unmatched. The CDR3 sequence is 15 residues long. Germline CDR1 LNHNV, CDR2 YYDKDF (reference sequence).